The 9 T cell receptor beta chains in this list originate from one sample, sequenced in a study of graft-versus-host responses after intestinal transplantation. The method was immunoSEQ multiplex PCR; TCRdb's version includes in-frame clones alone and lacks a portion of them. The sample holds roughly 97,000 clones, approximately 90% seen once. The sequenced sample was PBMCs, obtained about 440 days after intestinal transplant. The receptor set was obtained from a human patient who received an intestinal transplant, so some T cells may come from the graft donor.

The chain couples TRBV15 to TRBJ2-5; TRBD1 matches at 8 bases. The DNA end lines up better with TRBJ2-7; the J call may be wrong. Per the germline V gene, CDR1 is LNHNV and CDR2 is YYDKDF (reference sequence). The CDR3 consists of 14 residues. The CDR3 protein is CATSRGTGSYEQYF. The CDR3 region has the DNA TGTGCCACCAGCAGAGGGACAGGGTCCTACGAGCAGTACTTC.

J is TRBJ1-4 and V is TRBV29-1; the D is unclear. In germline, CDR1 is SQVTM, CDR2 ANQGSEA. The CDR3 contains 12 residues. Between the trimmed V and J ends, which lost 5 bases and 10 bases, there was a span of 14 bases. CDR3 nucleotide sequence: TGCAGCGTTTTGGAAGACCCGGGAAAACTGTTTTTT. Protein sequence: CSVLEDPGKLFF. Based on the CDR3 plus reference TRBV29-1 and TRBJ1-4, the full variable domain is SAVISQKPSRDICQRGTSLTIQCQVDSQVTMMFWYRQQPGQSLTLIATANQGSEATYESGFVIDKFPISRPNLTFSTLTVSNMSPEDSSIYLCSVLEDPGKLFFGSGTQLSVL.

The chain recombines TRBV6-5 with TRBJ1-1; D is undetermined. V was clipped by 6 bases and J by 7 bases, with 12 bases between them. CDR3 length equals 12 residues. Per germline, CDR1 MNHEY and CDR2 SVGAGI. CDR3 sequence reads: CASRGPIGEAFF. The CDR3, as DNA: TGTGCCAGCAGAGGCCCCATAGGTGAAGCTTTCTTT.

The rearrangement links TRBV11-2 to TRBJ2-6; 7 nucleotides agree with TRBD1. The V segment lost 4 bases and the J segment 1 base; nucleotides outside the gene matches: 7. Germline loops: CDR1 SGHAT, CDR2 FQNNGV. This CDR3 is 17 amino acids long. CDR3 protein: CASSSLVGQSGANVLTF. CDR3 nucleotides: TGTGCCAGCAGCTCCTTGGTGGGACAGTCTGGGGCCAACGTCCTGACTTTC. Drawing the rest from reference TRBV11-2 and TRBJ2-6, the complete variable domain is EAGVAQSPRYKIIEKRQSVAFWCNPISGHATLYWYQQILGQGPKLLIQFQNNGVVDDSQLPKDRFSAERLKGVDSTLKIQPAKLEDSAVYLCASSSLVGQSGANVLTFGAGSRLTVL.

V usage is TRBV7-9 and J usage is TRBJ2-7; D is unclear. The V gene's germline CDR1 is SEHNR and CDR2 FQNEAQ (reference sequence). The CDR3 is 14 residues long. Trimming took 5 bases from V and 4 from J, leaving 15 bases between them. In DNA form, the CDR3 reads TGTGCCAGCAGCCCGGCCCCTGGGTGGTACGAGCAGTACTTC. The encoded protein is CASSPAPGWYEQYF.

The rearrangement links TRBV7-8 to TRBJ1-5; D not resolved. Between the trimmed V and J ends, which lost 5 bases and 12 bases, there was a span of 17 bases. CDR3 length: 13 residues. Germline V gene lookup returns CDR1 SGHVS and CDR2 FQNEAQ. For the CDR3, the DNA is TGTGCCAGCAGCGTCACGCCGATTGTGGGCCAGCATTTT. Its protein is CASSVTPIVGQHF.

This chain's CDR3 is CASSFPGGAGDEQFF. CDR3 nucleotides: TGTGCCAGCAGCTTCCCCGGGGGAGCGGGGGATGAGCAGTTCTTC. The J gene is TRBJ2-1, the V gene TRBV5-4; 8 nucleotides match TRBD2. This CDR3 has 15 residues. J was trimmed by 8 bases and V by 2 bases; bases with no gene match: 9. CDR1 is SGHNT, CDR2 YYREEE, per germline (reference sequence).

This clone showed up just a few times. The chain has TRBV11-3 and TRBJ1-2, with D hard to call. V lost 2 bases and J 7 bases, leaving 5 bases between the germline ends. The CDR3 covers 11 residues. Germline CDR1 is SGHNT and CDR2 is YENEEA. The chain's CDR3 is CASSLISGYTF. The CDR3 DNA is TGTGCCAGCAGCTTAATCAGTGGCTACACCTTC.

This rearrangement joins TRBV19 to TRBJ2-2; D is possibly TRBD1 (7 bases). V lost 3 bases, J lost 4 bases, and 12 bases lay in between. CDR3 length: 15 amino acids. Germline V gives CDR1 LNHDA, CDR2 SQIVND (reference sequence). The CDR3 loop reads CASSIRQGGTGELFF. The CDR3 DNA sequence: TGTGCCAGTAGTATTCGACAGGGAGGCACCGGGGAGCTGTTTTTT. Combining the CDR3 with reference TRBV19 and TRBJ2-2 gives the whole variable domain DGGITQSPKYLFRKEGQNVTLSCEQNLNHDAMYWYRQDPGQGLRLIYYSQIVNDFQKGDIAEGYSVSREKKESFPLTVTSAQKNPTAFYLCASSIRQGGTGELFFGEGSRLTVL.